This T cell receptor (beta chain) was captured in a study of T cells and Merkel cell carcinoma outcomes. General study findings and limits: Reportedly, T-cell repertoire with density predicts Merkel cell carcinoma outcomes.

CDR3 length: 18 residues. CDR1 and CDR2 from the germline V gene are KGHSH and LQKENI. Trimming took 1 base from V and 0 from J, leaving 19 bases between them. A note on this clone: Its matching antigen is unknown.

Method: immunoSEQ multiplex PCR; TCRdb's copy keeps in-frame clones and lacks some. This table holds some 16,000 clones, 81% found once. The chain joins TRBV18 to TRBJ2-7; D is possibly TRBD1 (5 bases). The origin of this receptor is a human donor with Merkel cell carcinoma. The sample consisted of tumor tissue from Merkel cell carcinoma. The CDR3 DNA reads TGTGCCAGCTCACCACGGCCAGGGTTGGAGTCATCCTCCTACGAGCAGTACTTC. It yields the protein CASSPRPGLESSSYEQYF.